This T cell receptor (beta chain) was recorded in a study of T cell responses to AZD1222 COVID-19 vaccine. Across the whole study: Whether given at about 4 or about 12 weeks, second doses were pooled.

Points from the study as a whole: Spike-specific TCR breadth and depth went up after people got two AZD1222 doses. Vaccine-associated CD4 TCRs spanned spike, dominant at 160-218 and 743-854.

Comments on this clone: What it recognizes is unknown.

The CDR3 loop spans 14 amino acids. With 2 bases clipped from V and 5 bases from J, the junction kept 5 bases outside the gene matches. The germline CDR1 and CDR2 sequences are SNHLY and FYNNEI. The table came from immunoSEQ multiplex PCR; TCRdb's copy has only in-frame clones and leaves some out. The sample includes about 92,000 clones, more than 75% of them seen just once. This specimen consisted of peripheral blood, obtained on day 0 of AZD1222 vaccination. This chain links TRBV2 with TRBJ2-5; 7 bases line up with TRBD1. This receptor was taken from an adult in good health. The CDR3 sequence: CASSEQQGSETQYF. Written as DNA, the CDR3 is TGTGCCAGCAGTGAACAACAGGGGTCGGAGACCCAGTACTTC.